Sequencing of this T cell receptor beta chain was carried out in a study of T cells expressing NK-cell markers. General study results and limits: The CD3+CD56-NKG2C+ fraction was also led by these clonotypes in a few donors. Of CD8+ T cells, 1.0-7.0% belonged to dominant NKG2C+ clonotypes in roughly six donors.

Turning to this clonotype: Its antigen is as yet unknown.

The CDR3 has 12 amino acids. Per the germline V gene, CDR1 is SGHAT and CDR2 is FQNNGV. TCRdb re-analyzed the 5' RACE reads; it lists each CDR3 protein once, without DNA. The table lists some 460,000 distinct CDR3 sequences. The chain is built from TRBV11-2 and TRBJ1-1. This TCR came from a woman aged 45 to 65 in good health. The sequenced material came from blood T cells: a sorted CD56 or NKG2C T cell subset, CD4+ or CD8+ T cells, or bulk PBMC T cells (not recorded which). The CDR3 protein is CASTFGEDEAFF.